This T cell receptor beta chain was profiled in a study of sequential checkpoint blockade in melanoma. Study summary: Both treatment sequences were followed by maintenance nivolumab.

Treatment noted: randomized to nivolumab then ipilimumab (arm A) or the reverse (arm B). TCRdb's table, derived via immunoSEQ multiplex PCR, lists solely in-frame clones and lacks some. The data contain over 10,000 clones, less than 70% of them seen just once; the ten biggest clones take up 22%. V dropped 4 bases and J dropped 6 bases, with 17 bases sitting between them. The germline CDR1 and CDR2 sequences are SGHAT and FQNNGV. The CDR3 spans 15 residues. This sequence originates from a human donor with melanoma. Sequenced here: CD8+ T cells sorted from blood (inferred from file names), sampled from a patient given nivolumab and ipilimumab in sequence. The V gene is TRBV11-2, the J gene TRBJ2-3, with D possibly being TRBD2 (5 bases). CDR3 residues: CASSSPGSSLDTQYF. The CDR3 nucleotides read TGTGCCAGCAGCTCCCCCGGGTCTAGCTTGGATACGCAGTATTTT.